The source of this TCR beta chain is a study of T cells expressing NK-cell markers (dated by TCRdb to the early 2020s). Some background on the complete study: Three sorted T-cell subsets (CD3+CD56+NKG2C+, CD3+CD56+NKG2C- and CD3+CD56-NKG2C+) from several donors had their TCR beta-chain repertoires profiled. Among the eight sequenced donors, seven were HCMV-seropositive and one was HCMV-seronegative. The libraries were sequenced on Illumina HiSeq 2000/2500, MiSeq or NextSeq, producing 2 x 150 bp reads. All eight donors whose samples were sequenced were randomly selected healthy volunteers, three of them men and five women. Study-level results and caveats: Those dominant clonotypes were again the most abundant among CD3+CD56-NKG2C+ cells in four donors, at about 28.3-65%. In over 5 donors, the dominant CD3+CD56+NKG2C+ clonotypes were among the top 10 CD8+ clonotypes and accounted for about 1.0-7.5% of CD8+ T cells. It remained unclear whether the expanded NKG2C-expressing T cell clones were specific for HCMV antigens.

With respect to this clonotype: What antigen it recognizes has not been identified.

HCMV-specific IgG was detected in serum with a commercial ELISA kit to determine HCMV serostatus. Ficoll density gradient centrifugation was used to isolate peripheral blood mononuclear cells from blood. These reads were obtained on an Illumina HiSeq 2000. TCR beta cDNA libraries were made by 5'RACE template switching that added a universal primer site and unique molecular identifiers. Priming for cDNA synthesis came from the TCR beta constant segment, and two successive PCR amplification steps followed. Regarding the original processing steps: MIGEC was used to demultiplex reads and group the reads by UMI, and MiTCR was used to assemble and quantify clonotypes. To remove erroneous sequences, TCR cDNA sequences were retained only when supported by two or more reads. The tcR package was used for downstream repertoire analysis, and clonotypes were matched between fractions using CDR3 nucleotide sequence together with V segment. VDJmatch was used to annotate antigen specificity against VDJdb, with one amino acid substitution in CDR3 permitted. Based on TCRdb reprocessing of the reads, there is one entry per CDR3 protein sequence, and DNA is missing. These V and J calls derive from TCRdb rather than the authors' analysis. The table kept for this sample lists 400,000 to 450,000 distinct CDR3 sequences. The ten top clones hold approximately 6.8% of the sample.

The CDR3 measures 12 amino acids from cysteine to phenylalanine. DNA was not recorded. This clonotype originated in a woman aged 18 to 75 in good health. Input material: blood T cells: a sorted CD56 or NKG2C T cell subset, CD4+ or CD8+ T cells, or bulk PBMC T cells (not recorded which). The chain is encoded by TRBV12-3 or TRBV12-4 joined to TRBJ1-1. The CDR3 loop reads CASTRLNTEAFF.